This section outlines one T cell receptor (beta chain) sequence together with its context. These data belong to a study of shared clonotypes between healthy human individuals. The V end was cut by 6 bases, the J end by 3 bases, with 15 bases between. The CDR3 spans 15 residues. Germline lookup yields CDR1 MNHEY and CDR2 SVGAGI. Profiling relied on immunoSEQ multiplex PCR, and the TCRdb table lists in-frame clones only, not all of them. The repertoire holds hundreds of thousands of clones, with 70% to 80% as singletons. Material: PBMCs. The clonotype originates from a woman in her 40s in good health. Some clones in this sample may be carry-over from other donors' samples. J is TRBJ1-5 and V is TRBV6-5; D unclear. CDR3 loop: CASRPMPQANQPQHF. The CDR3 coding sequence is TGTGCCAGCAGGCCGATGCCACAAGCCAATCAGCCCCAGCATTTT.